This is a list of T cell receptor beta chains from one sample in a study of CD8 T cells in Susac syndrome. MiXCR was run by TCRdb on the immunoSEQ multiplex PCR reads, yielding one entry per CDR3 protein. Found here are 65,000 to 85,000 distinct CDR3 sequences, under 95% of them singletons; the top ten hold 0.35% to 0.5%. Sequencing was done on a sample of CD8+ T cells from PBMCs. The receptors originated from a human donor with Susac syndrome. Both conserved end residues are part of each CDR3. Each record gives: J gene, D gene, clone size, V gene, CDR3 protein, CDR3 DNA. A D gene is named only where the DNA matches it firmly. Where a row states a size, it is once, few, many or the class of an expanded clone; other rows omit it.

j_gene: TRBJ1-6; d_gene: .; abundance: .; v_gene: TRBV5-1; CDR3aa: CASSLLDSSYNSPLHF; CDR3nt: TGCGCCAGCAGCTTGTTGGACAGCTCCTATAATTCACCCCTCCACTTT
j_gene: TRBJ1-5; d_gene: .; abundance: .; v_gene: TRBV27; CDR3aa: CASSLPGLNQPQHF; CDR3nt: TGTGCCAGCAGTCTACCGGGGCTCAATCAGCCCCAGCATTTT
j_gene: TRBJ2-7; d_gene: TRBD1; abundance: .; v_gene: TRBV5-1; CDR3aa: CASSSGDRGLYEQYF; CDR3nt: TGCGCCAGCAGCTCTGGAGACAGGGGCTTGTACGAGCAGTACTTC
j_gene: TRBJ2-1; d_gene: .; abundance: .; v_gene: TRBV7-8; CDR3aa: CASSPPGISYNEQFF; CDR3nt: TGTGCCAGCAGCCCTCCCGGAATCTCCTACAATGAGCAGTTCTTC
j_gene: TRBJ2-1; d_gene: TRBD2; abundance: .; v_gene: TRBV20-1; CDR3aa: CSARGGLVNEQFF; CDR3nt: TGCAGTGCTAGAGGGGGACTAGTCAATGAGCAGTTCTTC
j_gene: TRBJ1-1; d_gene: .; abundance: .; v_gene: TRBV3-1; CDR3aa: CASSQDHGDTEAFF; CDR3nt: TGTGCCAGCAGCCAAGATCATGGGGACACTGAAGCTTTCTTT
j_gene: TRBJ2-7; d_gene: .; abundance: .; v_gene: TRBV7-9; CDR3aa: CASSSGPYEQYF; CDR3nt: TGTGCCAGCAGCTCGGGACCCTACGAGCAGTACTTC
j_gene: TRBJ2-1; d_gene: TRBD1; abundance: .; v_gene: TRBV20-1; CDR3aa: CSARALDRGPVEQFF; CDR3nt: TGCAGTGCTAGAGCCTTAGACAGGGGGCCTGTTGAGCAGTTCTTC
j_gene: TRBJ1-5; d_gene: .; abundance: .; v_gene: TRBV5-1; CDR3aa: CASSLGYGSNQPQHF; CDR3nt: TGCGCCAGCAGCTTGGGTTACGGGAGCAATCAGCCCCAGCATTTT
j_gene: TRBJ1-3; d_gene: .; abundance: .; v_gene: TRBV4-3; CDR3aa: CASSQDQDSHTIYF; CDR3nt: TGCGCCAGCAGCCAAGATCAGGACAGTCACACCATATATTTT
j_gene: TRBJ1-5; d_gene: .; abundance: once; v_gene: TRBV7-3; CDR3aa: CASRYTLLGRQPQHF; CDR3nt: TGTGCCAGCAGGTATACTTTGTTGGGGAGACAGCCCCAGCATTTT
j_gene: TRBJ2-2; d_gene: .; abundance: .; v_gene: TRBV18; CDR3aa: CASPANTGELFF; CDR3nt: TGTGCCAGCCCCGCGAACACCGGGGAGCTGTTTTTT
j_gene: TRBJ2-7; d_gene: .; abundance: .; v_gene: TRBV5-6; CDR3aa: CASSWGDSYEQYF; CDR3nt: TGTGCCAGCAGCTGGGGGGACTCCTACGAGCAGTACTTC
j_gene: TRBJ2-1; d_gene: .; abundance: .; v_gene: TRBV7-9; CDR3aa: CAIDAGSSYNEQFF; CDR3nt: TGTGCCATAGACGCAGGGAGCTCCTACAATGAGCAGTTCTTC
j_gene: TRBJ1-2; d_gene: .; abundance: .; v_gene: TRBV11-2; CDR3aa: CASSLPRALTYGYTF; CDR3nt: TGTGCCAGCAGCTTACCCAGGGCCCTTACCTATGGCTACACCTTC
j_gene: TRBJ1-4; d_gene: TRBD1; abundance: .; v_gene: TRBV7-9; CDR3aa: CASSLSDRVNEKLFF; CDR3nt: TGTGCCAGCAGCCTTTCGGACAGGGTAAATGAAAAACTGTTTTTT
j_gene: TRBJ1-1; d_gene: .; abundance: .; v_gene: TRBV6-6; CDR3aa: CASSYNLGQQNTEAFF; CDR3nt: TGTGCCAGCAGTTATAATTTGGGGCAGCAGAACACTGAAGCTTTCTTT
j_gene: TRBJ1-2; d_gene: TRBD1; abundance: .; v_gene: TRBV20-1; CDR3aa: CSARDQGAVAYGYTF; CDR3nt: TGCAGTGCTAGAGATCAGGGGGCGGTCGCCTATGGCTACACCTTC
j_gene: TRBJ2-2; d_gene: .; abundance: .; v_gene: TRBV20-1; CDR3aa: CSARDVGSGTGELFF; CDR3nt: TGCAGTGCTAGAGATGTCGGCAGCGGCACCGGGGAGCTGTTTTTT
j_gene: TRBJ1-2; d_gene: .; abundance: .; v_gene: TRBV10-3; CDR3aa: CAISEGQSYGYTF; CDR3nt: TGTGCCATCAGTGAAGGACAGAGCTATGGCTACACCTTC
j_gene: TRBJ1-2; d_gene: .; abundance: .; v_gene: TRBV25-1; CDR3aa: CASTGGPYGYTF; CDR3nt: TGTGCCAGCACGGGAGGACCCTATGGCTACACCTTC
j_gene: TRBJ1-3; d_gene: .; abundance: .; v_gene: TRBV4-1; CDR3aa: CASSQDEAVAGYLSRFGNTIYF; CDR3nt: TGCGCCAGCAGCCAAGATGAGGCAGTGGCAGGTTATCTCTCTCGGTTCGGAAACACCATATATTTT
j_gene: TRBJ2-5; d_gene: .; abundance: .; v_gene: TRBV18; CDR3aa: CASSPSGRAGETQYF; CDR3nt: TGTGCCAGCTCACCATCCGGGCGTGCAGGAGAGACCCAGTACTTC
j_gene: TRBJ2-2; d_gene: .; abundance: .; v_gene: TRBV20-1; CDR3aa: CSARVGYTGELFF; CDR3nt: TGCAGTGCTAGAGTAGGGTACACCGGGGAGCTGTTTTTT
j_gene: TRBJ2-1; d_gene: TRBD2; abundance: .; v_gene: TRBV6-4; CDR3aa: CASSEVFGLAAYNEQFF; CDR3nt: TGTGCCAGCAGTGAAGTATTCGGACTAGCGGCCTACAATGAGCAGTTCTTC
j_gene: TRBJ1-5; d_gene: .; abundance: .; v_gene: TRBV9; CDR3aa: CASSVAGVVNQPQHF; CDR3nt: TGTGCCAGCAGCGTAGCAGGGGTGGTCAATCAGCCCCAGCATTTT
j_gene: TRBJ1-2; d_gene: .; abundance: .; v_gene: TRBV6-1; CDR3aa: CASSDGPYGYTF; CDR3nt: TGTGCCAGCAGTGACGGACCCTATGGCTACACCTTC
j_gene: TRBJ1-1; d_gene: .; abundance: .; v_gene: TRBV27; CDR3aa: CASSLSQGSTEAFF; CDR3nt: TGTGCCAGCAGTTTATCGCAGGGAAGCACTGAAGCTTTCTTT
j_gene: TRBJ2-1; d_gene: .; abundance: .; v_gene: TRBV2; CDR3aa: CASSRTGYNEQFF; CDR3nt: TGTGCCAGCAGTCGAACAGGATACAATGAGCAGTTCTTC
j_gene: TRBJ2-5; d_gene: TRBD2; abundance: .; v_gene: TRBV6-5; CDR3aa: CASSYFGTSEETQYF; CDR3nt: TGTGCCAGCAGTTACTTCGGGACTAGCGAGGAGACCCAGTACTTC
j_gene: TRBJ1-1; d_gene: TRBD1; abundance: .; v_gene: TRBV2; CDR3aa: CASSEAQGARTEAFF; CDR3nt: TGTGCCAGCAGTGAAGCGCAGGGGGCTCGGACTGAAGCTTTCTTT
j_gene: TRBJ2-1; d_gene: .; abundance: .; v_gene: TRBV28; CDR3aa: CASSLPGTEQFF; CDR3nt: TGTGCCAGCAGTTTGCCCGGGACTGAGCAGTTCTTC
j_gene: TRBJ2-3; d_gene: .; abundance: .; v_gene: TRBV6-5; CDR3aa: CASSSAFGTQNTDTQYF; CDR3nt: TGTGCCAGCAGTTCCGCTTTCGGGACCCAAAACACAGATACGCAGTATTTT
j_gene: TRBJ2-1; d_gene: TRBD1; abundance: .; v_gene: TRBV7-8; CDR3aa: CASSPDRVNEQFF; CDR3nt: TGTGCCAGCAGCCCGGACAGGGTCAATGAGCAGTTCTTC
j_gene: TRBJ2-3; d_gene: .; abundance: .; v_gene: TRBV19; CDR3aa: CASSIADTQYF; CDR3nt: TGTGCCAGTAGTATCGCAGATACGCAGTATTTT
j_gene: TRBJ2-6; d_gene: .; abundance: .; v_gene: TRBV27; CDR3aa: CASSPWGFSGANVLTF; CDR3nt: TGTGCCAGCAGTCCATGGGGATTCTCAGGGGCCAACGTCCTGACTTTC
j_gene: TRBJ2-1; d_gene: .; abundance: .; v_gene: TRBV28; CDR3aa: CASSVSREQFF; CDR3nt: TGTGCCAGCAGTGTTTCTAGGGAGCAGTTCTTC
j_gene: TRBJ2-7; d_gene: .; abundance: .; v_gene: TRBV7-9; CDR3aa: CASGTYEQYF; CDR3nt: TGTGCCAGCGGGACGTACGAGCAGTACTTC
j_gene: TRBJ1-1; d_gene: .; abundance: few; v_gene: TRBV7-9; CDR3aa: CASSPVGRTEAFF; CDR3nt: TGTGCCAGCAGCCCCGTCGGACGGACTGAAGCTTTCTTT
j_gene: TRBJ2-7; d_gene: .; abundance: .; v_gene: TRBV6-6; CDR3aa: CASSYPGQNYEQYF; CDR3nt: TGTGCCAGCAGTTACCCAGGACAGAACTACGAGCAGTACTTC
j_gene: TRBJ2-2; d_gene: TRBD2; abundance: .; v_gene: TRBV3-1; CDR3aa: CASSQGSGVNTGELFF; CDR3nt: TGTGCCAGCAGCCAAGGTAGCGGGGTGAACACCGGGGAGCTGTTTTTT